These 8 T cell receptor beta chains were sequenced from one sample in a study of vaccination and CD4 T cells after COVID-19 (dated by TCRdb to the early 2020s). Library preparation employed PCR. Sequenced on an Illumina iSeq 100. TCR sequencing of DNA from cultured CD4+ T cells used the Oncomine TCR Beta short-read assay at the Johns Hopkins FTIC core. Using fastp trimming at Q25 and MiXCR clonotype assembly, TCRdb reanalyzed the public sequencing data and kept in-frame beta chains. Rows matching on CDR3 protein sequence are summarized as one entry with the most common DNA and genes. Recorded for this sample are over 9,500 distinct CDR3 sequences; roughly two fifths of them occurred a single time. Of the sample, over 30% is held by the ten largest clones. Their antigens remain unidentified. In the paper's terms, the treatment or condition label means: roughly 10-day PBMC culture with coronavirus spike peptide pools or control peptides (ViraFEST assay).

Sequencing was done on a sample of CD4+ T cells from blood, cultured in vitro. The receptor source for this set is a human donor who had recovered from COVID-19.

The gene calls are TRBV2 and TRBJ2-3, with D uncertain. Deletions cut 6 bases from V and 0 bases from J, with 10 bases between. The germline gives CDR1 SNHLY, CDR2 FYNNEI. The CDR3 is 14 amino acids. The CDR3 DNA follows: TGTGCCAGCAGCCGCGAGGCGAGCACAGATACGCAGTATTTT. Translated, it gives CASSREASTDTQYF.

In DNA form, the CDR3 reads TGTGCCAGCAGCTTAGGGGAGGGGTCTTACACTGAAGCTTTCTTT. Translated: CASSLGEGSYTEAFF. The gene calls are TRBV11-3 and TRBJ1-1; tentatively, D is TRBD1 (5 bases). Per the germline V gene, CDR1 is SGHNT and CDR2 is YENEEA. The CDR3 contains 15 residues. The V and J ends lost 1 base and 3 bases respectively, with 12 bases between them.

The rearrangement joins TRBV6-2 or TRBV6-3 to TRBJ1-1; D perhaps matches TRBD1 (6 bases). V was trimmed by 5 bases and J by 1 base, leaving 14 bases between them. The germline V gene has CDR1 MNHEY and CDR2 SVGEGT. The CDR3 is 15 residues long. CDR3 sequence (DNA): TGTGCCAGCAGTCCCCGACAGGTCGCGAACACTGAAGCTTTCTTT. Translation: CASSPRQVANTEAFF.

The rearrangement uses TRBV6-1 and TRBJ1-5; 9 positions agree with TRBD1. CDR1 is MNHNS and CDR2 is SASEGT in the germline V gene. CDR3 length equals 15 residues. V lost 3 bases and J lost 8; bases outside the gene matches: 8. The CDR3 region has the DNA TGTGCCAGCAGTGATTGGGGGACAGGGTGGGAGCCCCAGCATTTT. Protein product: CASSDWGTGWEPQHF.

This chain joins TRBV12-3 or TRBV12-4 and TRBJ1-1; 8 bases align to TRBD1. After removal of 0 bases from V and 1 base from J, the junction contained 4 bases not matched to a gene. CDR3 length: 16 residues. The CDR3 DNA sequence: TGTGCCAGCAGTTTAGCCGCTGACAGGGGGAACACTGAAGCTTTCTTT. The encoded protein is CASSLAADRGNTEAFF.

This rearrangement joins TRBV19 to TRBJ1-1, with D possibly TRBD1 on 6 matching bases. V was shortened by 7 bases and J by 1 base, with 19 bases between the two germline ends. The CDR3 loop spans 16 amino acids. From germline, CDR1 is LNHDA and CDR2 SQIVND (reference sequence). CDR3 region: CASTMRTVSKNTEAFF. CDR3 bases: TGTGCCAGTACCATGAGGACAGTTTCCAAGAACACTGAAGCTTTCTTT.

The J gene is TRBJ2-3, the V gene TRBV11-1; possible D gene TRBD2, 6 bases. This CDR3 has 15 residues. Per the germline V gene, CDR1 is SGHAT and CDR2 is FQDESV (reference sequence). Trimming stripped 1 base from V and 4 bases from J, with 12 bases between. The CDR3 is CASSLEGRGADTQYF. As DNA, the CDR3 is TGTGCCAGCAGCTTAGAGGGGCGGGGCGCAGATACGCAGTATTTT.

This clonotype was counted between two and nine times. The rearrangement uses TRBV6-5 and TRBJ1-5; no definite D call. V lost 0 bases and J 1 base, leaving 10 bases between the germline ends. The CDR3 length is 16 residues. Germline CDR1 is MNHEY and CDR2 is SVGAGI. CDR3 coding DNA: TGTGCCAGCAGTTACTCGGAGGTTTTGAGCAATCAGCCCCAGCATTTT. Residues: CASSYSEVLSNQPQHF.